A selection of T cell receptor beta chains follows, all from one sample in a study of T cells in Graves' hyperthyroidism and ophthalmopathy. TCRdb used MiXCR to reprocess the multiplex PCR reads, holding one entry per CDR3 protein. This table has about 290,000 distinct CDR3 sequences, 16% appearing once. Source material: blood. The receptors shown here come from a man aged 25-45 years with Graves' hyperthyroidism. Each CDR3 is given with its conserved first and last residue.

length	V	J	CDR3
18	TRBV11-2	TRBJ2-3	CASSLGLAGGPGTDTQYF
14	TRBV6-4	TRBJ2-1	CATKRVGKPNEQFF
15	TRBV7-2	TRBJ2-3	CASSLVLGTTATQYF
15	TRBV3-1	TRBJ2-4	CASSQDPRGGNIQYF
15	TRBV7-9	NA	CASSFLGGNSYEQFF
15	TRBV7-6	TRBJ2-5	CASSPRAGIPETQYF
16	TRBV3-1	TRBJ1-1	CASSQGFGASGTEAFF
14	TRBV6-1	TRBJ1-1	CASGTGSTNTEAFF
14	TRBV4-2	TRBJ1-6	CASSQEQGNSPLHF
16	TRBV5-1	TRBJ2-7	CASSTAPGRTTYEQYF
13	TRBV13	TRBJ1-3	CATKSLSGNTIYF
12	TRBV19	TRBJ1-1	CASSSRTMGAFF
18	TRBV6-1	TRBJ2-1	CASSEDLISGSRYNEQFF
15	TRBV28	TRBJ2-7	CASRVPGQGGYEQYF
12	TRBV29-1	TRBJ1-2	CSVEDPYRSYTF